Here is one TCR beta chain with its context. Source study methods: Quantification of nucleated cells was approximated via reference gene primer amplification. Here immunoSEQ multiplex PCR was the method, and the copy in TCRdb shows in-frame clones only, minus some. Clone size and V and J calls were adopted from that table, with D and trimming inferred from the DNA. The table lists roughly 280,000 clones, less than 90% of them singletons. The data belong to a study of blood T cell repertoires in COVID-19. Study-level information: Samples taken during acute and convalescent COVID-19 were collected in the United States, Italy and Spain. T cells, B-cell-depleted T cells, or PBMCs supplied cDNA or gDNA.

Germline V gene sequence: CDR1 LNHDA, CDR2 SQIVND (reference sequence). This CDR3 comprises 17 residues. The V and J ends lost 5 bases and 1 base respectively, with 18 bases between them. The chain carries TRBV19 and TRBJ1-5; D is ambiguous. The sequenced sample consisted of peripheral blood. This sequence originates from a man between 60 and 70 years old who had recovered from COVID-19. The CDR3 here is CASSPDSVWRSNQPQHF. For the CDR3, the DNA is TGTGCCAGTAGTCCTGACTCCGTTTGGAGGAGCAATCAGCCCCAGCATTTT.